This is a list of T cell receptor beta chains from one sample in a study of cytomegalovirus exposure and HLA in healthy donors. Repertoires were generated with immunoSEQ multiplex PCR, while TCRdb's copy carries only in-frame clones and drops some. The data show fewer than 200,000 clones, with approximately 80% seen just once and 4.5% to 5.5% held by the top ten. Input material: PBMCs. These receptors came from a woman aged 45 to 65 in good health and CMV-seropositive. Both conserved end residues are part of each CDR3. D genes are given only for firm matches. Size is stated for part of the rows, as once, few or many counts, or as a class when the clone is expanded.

CDR3aa: CASSPQGLVSGNTIYF
CDR3nt: TGTGCCAGCTCACCCCAGGGTCTCGTCTCTGGAAACACCATATATTTT
d_gene: -
len: 16
j_gene: TRBJ1-3
v_gene: TRBV18
abundance: -

CDR3aa: CASSAPGGWSGYTF
CDR3nt: TGTGCCAGCAGCGCTCCTGGGGGGTGGAGTGGCTACACCTTC
d_gene: -
len: 14
j_gene: TRBJ1-2
v_gene: TRBV9
abundance: -

CDR3aa: CASSLALAGAPTYEQYF
CDR3nt: TGTGCCAGCAGCTTGGCACTAGCGGGAGCGCCCACCTACGAGCAGTACTTC
d_gene: TRBD2
len: 17
j_gene: TRBJ2-7
v_gene: TRBV5-8
abundance: -

CDR3aa: CASSIDGAGGSWKETQYF
CDR3nt: TGTGCCAGTAGTATAGATGGCGCAGGGGGGAGTTGGAAAGAGACCCAGTACTTC
d_gene: -
len: 18
j_gene: TRBJ2-5
v_gene: TRBV19
abundance: -

CDR3aa: CASTSSTEAFF
CDR3nt: TGTGCCAGTACCTCGAGTACTGAAGCTTTCTTT
d_gene: -
len: 11
j_gene: TRBJ1-1
v_gene: TRBV19
abundance: -

CDR3aa: CASTRTGRSYEQYF
CDR3nt: TGTGCCAGCACCCGGACAGGGCGCTCCTACGAGCAGTACTTC
d_gene: TRBD1
len: 14
j_gene: TRBJ2-7
v_gene: TRBV7-8
abundance: -

CDR3aa: CASSVADRGRSEAFF
CDR3nt: TGTGCCAGCAGCGTAGCTGACAGGGGGCGATCTGAAGCTTTCTTT
d_gene: TRBD1
len: 15
j_gene: TRBJ1-1
v_gene: TRBV9
abundance: -

CDR3aa: CASSTPGAAGPGELFF
CDR3nt: TGTGCCAGTAGTACCCCAGGGGCAGCGGGACCCGGGGAGCTGTTTTTT
d_gene: -
len: 16
j_gene: TRBJ2-2
v_gene: TRBV19
abundance: -

CDR3aa: CASSLELNANTGELFF
CDR3nt: TGCGCCAGCAGCTTGGAGCTAAACGCGAACACCGGGGAGCTGTTTTTT
d_gene: -
len: 16
j_gene: TRBJ2-2
v_gene: TRBV5-1
abundance: -

CDR3aa: CASSYSWDSNTGELFF
CDR3nt: TGTGCCAGCAGTTACTCATGGGACAGCAACACCGGGGAGCTGTTTTTT
d_gene: TRBD1
len: 16
j_gene: TRBJ2-2
v_gene: TRBV6-5
abundance: -

CDR3aa: CASSRRVDQPQHF
CDR3nt: TGTGCCAGCAGCCGGCGGGTGGATCAGCCCCAGCATTTT
d_gene: -
len: 13
j_gene: TRBJ1-5
v_gene: TRBV7-2
abundance: once